The T cell receptor beta chain under discussion was sequenced for a study of blood T cell repertoires in COVID-19. Sequenced by immunoSEQ multiplex PCR; TCRdb stores in-frame clones only, minus some. The sample records around 330,000 clones, about 87% being singletons. V shed 2 bases and J shed 0 bases, with 12 bases lying between them. The germline V gene encodes CDR1 SGHTA and CDR2 FQGNSA. The CDR3 totals 16 residues. This clonotype was sampled from a woman in her 30s with COVID-19, enrolled during active disease. The sample comprised peripheral blood. The chain combines TRBV7-2 with TRBJ2-3; tentatively, D is TRBD2 (7 bases). CDR3 in DNA: TGTGCCAGCAGCTTAAATGGGGGGGCGAGCACAGATACGCAGTATTTT. This codes for CASSLNGGASTDTQYF. The full variable domain, in which reference TRBV7-2 and TRBJ2-3 provide the parts outside the CDR3, is GAGVSQSPSNKVTEKGKDVELRCDPISGHTALYWYRQSLGQGLEFLIYFQGNSAPDKSGLPSDRFSAERTGGSVSTLTIQRTQQEDSAVYLCASSLNGGASTDTQYFGPGTRLTVL.